Presented here are 15 T cell receptor beta chains from one specimen sequenced in a study of blood T cell repertoires in COVID-19. Clones were read by immunoSEQ multiplex PCR, and TCRdb kept only the in-frame ones, dropping some. The profile covers some 86,000 clones, with under 90% appearing a single time and around 13% taken by the ten largest. Material for sequencing was peripheral blood. All receptors come from a woman in her seventies with acute or convalescent COVID-19.

The V gene is TRBV5-4, the J gene TRBJ1-6, with 8 bases lining up with TRBD1. V shed 4 bases, J shed 11 bases, and the junction held 14 bases outside the gene matches. Per the germline V gene, CDR1 is SGHNT and CDR2 is YYREEE (reference sequence). CDR3 length equals 16 residues. The DNA of the CDR3 is TGTGCCAGCAGCGACCGGACAGGGCCCGTAGGAGCACCCCTCCACTTT. It yields the protein CASSDRTGPVGAPLHF.

The CDR3: CATSDPGTSGRYSTDTQYF. CDR3 nucleotide sequence: TGTGCCACCAGTGACCCCGGGACTAGCGGGAGGTATAGCACAGATACGCAGTATTTT. The chain has TRBV24-1 and TRBJ2-3, with 15 bases matching TRBD2. V was pared by 4 bases and J by 0 bases, with 7 bases of the junction left unmatched. Germline V gene sequence: CDR1 KGHDR, CDR2 SFDVKD. The CDR3 has 19 residues.

The DNA of the CDR3 is TGCGCCAGCAGCCAAGCAGCGGAGATCGATGAGCAGTTCTTC. Translation: CASSQAAEIDEQFF. The chain carries TRBV4-3 and TRBJ2-1; TRBD2 might be the D (5 bases). The CDR3 has 14 amino acids. V lost 1 base, J lost 8 bases, and 12 bases lay in between. Germline V gene lookup returns CDR1 LGHNA and CDR2 YSLEER.

The CDR3 DNA is TGTGCCAGCAGTTTAGCGGCAGGGAATCAAGAGACCCAGTACTTC. Its translation is CASSLAAGNQETQYF. The rearrangement joins TRBV28 to TRBJ2-5, with a weak D call TRBD1 (5 bases). This CDR3 is 15 amino acids long. Germline V gene sequence: CDR1 MDHEN, CDR2 SYDVKM. V lost 2 bases, J lost 2 bases, and 12 bases lay in between.

The table lists this clone with a count of one. The gene calls are TRBV7-2 and TRBJ1-3; 9 bases are a match to TRBD1. Unmatched junction bases numbered 6, after V lost 1 base and J lost 8 bases. The CDR3 has 15 residues. Germline-derived CDR1 and CDR2 are SGHTA and FQGNSA. The CDR3 coding sequence is TGTGCCAGCAGCTTAGGGCCCGGACAGGGGCACACCATATATTTT. This sequence encodes CASSLGPGQGHTIYF.

The chain employs TRBV5-1 and TRBJ2-3, with D unresolved. Germline CDR1 is SGHRS and CDR2 is YFSETQ. V was trimmed by 5 bases and J by 6 bases, leaving 16 bases between them. The length of the CDR3 is 14 residues. CDR3 bases: TGCGCCAGCAGGACCGGCGGAGATGAGGATACGCAGTATTTT. It encodes CASRTGGDEDTQYF.

V usage is TRBV9 and J usage is TRBJ1-5; tentative D call: TRBD1 (5 bases). This CDR3 is 18 amino acids long. The V end lost 4 bases, the J end lost 0 bases, and 20 bases lay between the germline ends. Germline lookup yields CDR1 SGDLS and CDR2 YYNGEE. Here the CDR3 reads CASSSGRGHRFSNQPQHF. The CDR3 nucleotides read TGTGCCAGCAGCTCCGGAAGAGGACACCGATTTAGCAATCAGCCCCAGCATTTT.

This chain connects TRBV11-3 to TRBJ2-1, with TRBD2 as a possible D gene (5 bases). V dropped 0 bases and J dropped 2 bases, with 8 bases sitting between them. CDR1 is SGHNT, CDR2 YENEEA, per germline. CDR3 length: 15 amino acids. The CDR3 DNA is TGTGCCAGCAGCTTAGAAGCGGCCGCCTACAATGAGCAGTTCTTC. Translation gives CASSLEAAAYNEQFF. The full variable domain, completed using reference TRBV11-3 and TRBJ2-1, is EAGVVQSPRYKIIEKKQPVAFWCNPISGHNTLYWYLQNLGQGPELLIRYENEEAVDDSQLPKDRFSAERLKGVDSTLKIQPAELGDSAVYLCASSLEAAAYNEQFFGPGTRLTVL.

The chain is built from TRBV13 and TRBJ2-1; 7 nucleotides line up with TRBD2. Germline trimming cut 10 bases from V and 7 bases from J; bases unmatched to any gene: 16. CDR3 length: 15 residues. CDR1 is PRHDT, CDR2 FYEKMQ, per germline (reference sequence). Here the CDR3 reads CATSGEGPRGNEQFF. CDR3 nucleotide sequence: TGTGCCACCTCCGGGGAGGGTCCCAGAGGGAATGAGCAGTTCTTC. The complete variable domain, with remaining parts taken from reference TRBV13 and TRBJ2-1, reads AAGVIQSPRHLIKEKRETATLKCYPIPRHDTVYWYQQGPGQDPQFLISFYEKMQSDKGSIPDRFSAQQFSDYHSELNMSSLELGDSALYFCATSGEGPRGNEQFFGPGTRLTVL.

The chain links TRBV2 to TRBJ1-1; a weak D match, TRBD1 (6 bases). This CDR3 region has 14 residues. From germline, CDR1 is SNHLY and CDR2 FYNNEI. Trimming removed 2 bases from V and 5 bases from J, with 12 bases in between. CDR3 nucleotide sequence: TGTGCCAGCAGTGAACAGGGGTCGGGAACTGAAGCTTTCTTT. Protein sequence: CASSEQGSGTEAFF.

As to this clone: The sample has other DNA sequences that encode this CDR3 too. The rearrangement joins TRBV11-3 to TRBJ2-1; 15 bases line up with TRBD2. The germline gives CDR1 SGHNT, CDR2 YENEEA. The ends lost 4 bases at V and 5 bases at J; junction bases unmatched: 3. The CDR3 runs 16 residues. CDR3 nucleotide sequence: TGTGCCAGCAGCTCGAGGACTAGCGGGAGGGACAATGAGCAGTTCTTC. Amino acid sequence: CASSSRTSGRDNEQFF.

The rearrangement joins TRBV5-4 to TRBJ2-6, with D perhaps TRBD1 (6 bases). CDR3 length equals 18 residues. Germline V gene data show CDR1 as SGHNT and CDR2 as YYREEE (reference sequence). V was shortened by 3 bases and J by 0 bases, with 16 bases between the two germline ends. The CDR3 nucleotides are TGTGCCAGCAGCTCTGAGACAGGACCGTACTCTGGGGCCAACGTCCTGACTTTC. It encodes CASSSETGPYSGANVLTF. The full variable domain, with the rest looked up from reference TRBV5-4 and TRBJ2-6, is ETGVTQSPTHLIKTRGQQVTLRCSSQSGHNTVSWYQQALGQGPQFIFQYYREEENGRGNFPPRFSGLQFPNYSSELNVNALELDDSALYLCASSSETGPYSGANVLTFGAGSRLTVL.

This chain uses TRBV10-2 with TRBJ1-6; D uncertain. In germline, CDR1 is WSHSY, CDR2 SAAADI. The CDR3 loop spans 15 amino acids. V lost 8 bases and J 2 bases, leaving 13 bases between the germline ends. The CDR3, as DNA: TGCGCCAGCGGGAGAGAGCGACCCTATAATTCACCCCTCCACTTT. Translation: CASGRERPYNSPLHF.

Regarding this clone: Compared with germline, one end of the junction differs, possibly owing to a read error. The chain is built from TRBV6-1 and TRBJ1-6; 7 bases match TRBD1. This CDR3 is 15 amino acids long. In germline, CDR1 is MNHNS, CDR2 SASEGT. CDR3 loop: CASSDNHLITGANYF. CDR3 nucleotides: TGTGCCAGCAGTGATAATCACCTTATAACAGGGGCGAATTACTTT.

The chain uses TRBV4-1 and TRBJ1-2, with 7 nucleotides matching TRBD1. The CDR3 runs 16 residues. The germline V gene encodes CDR1 MGHRA and CDR2 YSYEKL. V was pared by 0 bases and J by 4 bases, with 8 bases of the junction left unmatched. The CDR3 reads CASSQDSATGTYGYTF. The CDR3 bases are TGCGCCAGCAGCCAAGATTCGGCGACAGGGACCTATGGCTACACCTTC.